This T cell receptor beta chain comes out of a study of beta chain features in type 1 diabetes (dated by TCRdb to between 2018 and 2020). Notes on the research overall: No differences in mean age, gender distribution, total cell number or subset yield were found between patients and healthy donors. A total of roughly 100 million sorted cells were examined across all samples, and RNA yield correlated strongly with the number of cells per subset. Whereas all 30 or so donors provided naive and central memory subsets, regulatory and stem cell-like memory subsets were isolated from just 8 patients and roughly eight healthy donors. In the study, recently diagnosed type 1 diabetes patients and matched healthy donors were compared on the TCRB repertoires of their sorted circulating CD4+ T cell subsets. General findings and caveats noted by the study authors: Naive, central memory and regulatory TCRB repertoires appeared to be more similar among patients than among healthy donors. Type 1 diabetes patients showed a moderate but significant shortening of TCRB CDR3 length in all four CD4+ subsets. Because cDNA was sequenced instead of genomic DNA, highly expressing activated cells could be over-represented, though the groups showed no difference in activation or CD3 levels. PCR may preferentially amplify shorter templates, but because patient and control samples were amplified and corrected together, any resulting skew would affect both groups equally. Patients with type 1 diabetes made fewer insertions and deleted more nucleotides at VDJ recombination sites, implying thymic rearrangement abnormalities. HLA sub-analyses involved small numbers of individuals, so any influence of HLA type on TCRB rearrangement remained unresolved.

CDR1 and CDR2 are drawn from the germline V gene: SGDLS, YYNGEE. Counted from cysteine to phenylalanine, this CDR3 has 13 amino acids. The DNA shown is the 39-base CDR3, in frame from base 1. V lost 0 bases and J lost 5 bases; the stretch between them is 8 bases long. Each donor gave one peripheral blood draw, approximately 0.11 L on average, collected into heparinised tubes. Using a panel that included CD45RO, CCR7, CD25, CD127, CD95 and CD27, naive, central memory, regulatory and stem cell-like memory CD4+ T cells were sorted on a BD FACSAria II. All sorted populations exceeded 98% purity. PBMCs were isolated right away by Lymphoprep density gradient centrifugation and were stained directly, without culture. So that batch effects would be minimized, each experiment stained and sorted samples in pairs, pairing one healthy donor with one patient. The entire isolated RNA was reverse transcribed using the High Capacity cDNA Reverse Transcription Kit, and thus expressed TCRB transcripts were sequenced. Deep immunoSEQ sequencing was applied to naive, central memory and regulatory T cell samples, giving an average of roughly 3.5 million total reads per sample. After sorted cells were lysed in RLT buffer, RNA was extracted with DNase-treated RNeasy Micro or Mini kits, with the choice depending on cell number. Each cell subset was processed on its own to prevent cross-contamination, while patient and healthy donor samples were processed together. The immunoSEQ multiplex PCR was used to amplify TCRB sequences from cDNA, generating 87-bp fragments that spanned the CDR3 region. Sequencing of the amplicons was performed on the Illumina HiSeq platform. The original methods were these. PCR bias was corrected computationally using synthetic template baselines, and reads within Hamming distance 2 were collapsed, with unmergeable singletons discarded. Reads were aligned to IMGT to assign V, D and J genes, CDR3 length, and insertions or deletions at six rearrangement sites. Within each subset, clonotype counts were normalized to the number of sorted cells before true diversity and Gini coefficients were calculated with the tcR R package. The overlap coefficient, calculated on TCRB nucleotide sequences, was used to quantify repertoire sharing. TCRdb took over this immuneACCESS table, retaining in-frame rearrangements with V and J assigned. Such tables are incomplete; in checked studies, under half of the missing clones stem from an unresolved V gene, and the remainder is unexplained. V and J calls plus clone size are reproduced from that table; the DNA served to infer D and trimming. The sample profile shows 400,000 or so clones; 9.6% of them were found once. The biggest ten clones account for about 0.63% of the sample.

This clone has ten or more counts. The specificity of this receptor is unknown. Per-nucleotide qualities are absent, and no much larger clonotype sits a single base away. The sample taken for sequencing was central memory CD4+ T cells from blood. The source is a young man with type 1 diabetes. In this chain, TRBV9 is recombined with TRBJ1-1, with the D gene not clear enough to name. The CDR3 reads as follows: CASSVAGSTEAFF. The DNA sequence reads TGTGCCAGCAGCGTAGCAGGCTCGACTGAAGCTTTCTTT.